These T cell receptor beta chains were read from a single sample in a study of blood T cell repertoires in COVID-19. Here immunoSEQ multiplex PCR was the method, and the copy in TCRdb shows in-frame clones only, minus some. This table holds a few hundred thousand clones, 80% to 90% found once. The material sequenced was PBMCs or T cells enriched from blood (not recorded which). These receptor sequences come from a man under 40 who had recovered from COVID-19. The CDR3 runs from the conserved cysteine through the conserved F or W. A D gene is named only where the DNA matches it firmly. The size field is filled for only some rows; it gives once, few, many or a size class.

clone size,V gene,J gene,CDR3 length,D gene,CDR3 protein,CDR3 DNA
-,TRBV4-1,TRBJ1-2,17,-,CASSQIFRTVANYGYTF,TGCGCCAGCAGCCAAATTTTCAGGACAGTAGCTAACTATGGCTACACCTTC
-,TRBV27,TRBJ2-7,16,TRBD1,CASSSPLRDSSYEQYF,TGTGCCAGCAGTTCCCCGCTCCGGGACAGCTCCTACGAGCAGTACTTC
-,TRBV11-3,TRBJ2-6,17,TRBD1,CASSPKYRGNGANVLTF,TGTGCCAGCAGCCCCAAGTACAGGGGGAATGGGGCCAACGTCCTGACTTTC
few,TRBV29-1,TRBJ2-3,13,TRBD2,CSGGLAGGDTQYF,TGCAGCGGGGGACTAGCGGGGGGCGATACGCAGTATTTT
few,TRBV6-1,TRBJ2-1,15,TRBD2,CASSDGSSGADEQFF,TGTGCCAGCAGTGATGGTTCTAGCGGGGCCGATGAGCAGTTCTTC
-,TRBV1,TRBJ2-1,21,-,CTSSQEGPELAGGPSYNEQFF,TGCACCAGCAGCCAAGAAGGTCCCGAACTAGCGGGGGGCCCCTCCTACAATGAGCAGTTCTTC
-,TRBV6-5,TRBJ1-5,13,-,CASSYRANQPQHF,TGTGCCAGCAGTTACCGAGCTAATCAGCCCCAGCATTTT
-,TRBV4-3,TRBJ1-5,14,-,CASSQDAGDQPQHF,TGCGCCAGCAGCCAAGACGCAGGGGATCAGCCCCAGCATTTT
once,TRBV18,TRBJ2-5,13,-,CASSLLVTETQYF,TGTGCCAGCTCACTCCTAGTCACGGAGACCCAGTACTTC
-,TRBV7-6,TRBJ2-2,16,TRBD2,CASSFRGASGVGELFF,TGTGCCAGCAGCTTTCGGGGTGCTAGCGGGGTCGGGGAGCTGTTTTTT
once,TRBV27,TRBJ2-7,14,TRBD1,CASRDWDSSYEQYF,TGTGCCAGCAGAGATTGGGACAGCTCCTACGAGCAGTACTTC
once,TRBV9,TRBJ1-2,13,TRBD1,CASSRDRGQGYTF,TGTGCCAGCAGCCGGGACAGGGGGCAGGGCTACACCTTC
-,TRBV9,TRBJ1-2,13,TRBD1,CASSVGGQYGYTF,TGTGCCAGCAGCGTAGGGGGACAGTATGGCTACACCTTC
-,TRBV6-5,TRBJ1-2,16,TRBD1,CASSWSPGTGAYGYTF,TGTGCCAGCAGTTGGTCTCCGGGGACAGGGGCCTATGGCTACACCTTC
once,TRBV6-5,TRBJ1-4,13,-,CASTETRGEKLFF,TGTGCCAGCACCGAAACCAGGGGCGAAAAACTGTTTTTT
-,TRBV5-1,TRBJ1-1,14,-,CASSLTGMNTEAFF,TGCGCCAGCAGCTTGACAGGGATGAACACTGAAGCTTTCTTT
-,TRBV29-1,TRBJ2-7,17,-,CSVESPRGDYRRDEQYF,TGCAGCGTTGAATCCCCCAGGGGGGATTATCGACGAGACGAGCAGTACTTC
-,TRBV5-6,TRBJ2-1,15,-,CASSPDWSSYNEQFF,TGTGCCAGCAGCCCCGACTGGAGCTCCTACAATGAGCAGTTCTTC
once,TRBV7-2,TRBJ1-3,18,TRBD1,CASSPRERQGNSGNTIYF,TGTGCCAGCAGCCCTAGGGAGAGACAGGGCAACTCTGGAAACACCATATATTTT
few,TRBV4-3,TRBJ1-1,17,-,CASSQDSLAGSNTEAFF,TGCGCCAGCAGCCAAGATTCTTTGGCGGGATCGAACACTGAAGCTTTCTTT
once,TRBV2,TRBJ1-4,13,TRBD1,CASTGTANEKLFF,TGTGCTTCTACCGGGACAGCTAATGAAAAACTGTTTTTT
-,TRBV19,TRBJ1-2,12,TRBD1,CASGDRIYGYTF,TGTGCCAGTGGGGACAGAATCTATGGCTACACCTTC
-,TRBV5-4,TRBJ1-6,15,-,CASSPGLNPNSPLHF,TGTGCCAGCAGCCCGGGACTAAATCCTAATTCACCCCTCCACTTT
-,TRBV7-2,TRBJ2-1,15,TRBD2,CASSLIGGGGNEQFF,TGTGCCAGCAGCTTAATTGGGGGGGGTGGCAATGAGCAGTTCTTC
-,TRBV18,TRBJ1-6,16,TRBD1,CASSRPGQGENSPLHF,TGTGCCAGCTCACGTCCCGGACAGGGCGAAAATTCACCCCTCCACTTT
-,TRBV4-3,TRBJ1-3,16,-,CASSQGRGMSGNTIYF,TGCGCCAGCAGCCAGGGAAGAGGGATGTCTGGAAACACCATATATTTT
-,TRBV3-1/TRBV3-2,TRBJ1-5,14,-,CASSPGRGNQPQHF,TGTGCCAGCAGCCCCGGACGGGGAAATCAGCCCCAGCATTTT
many,TRBV5-1,TRBJ1-2,16,-,CASSPGLIYTEYGYTF,TGCGCCAGCAGCCCAGGACTTATCTATACCGAGTATGGCTACACCTTC
-,TRBV10-3,TRBJ2-1,15,TRBD2,CAISSSGGAYNEQFF,TGTGCCATCAGTTCTAGCGGGGGGGCCTACAATGAGCAGTTCTTC